This T cell receptor (beta chain) was found in a study of radiation and T cells in renal cell carcinoma. Study-wide findings and caveats: In blood, top tumor clones expanded by 2 weeks, shrinking by 4. Without pretreatment biopsies, baseline tumor clonotype presence was undetermined.

Germline loops: CDR1 MDHEN, CDR2 SYDVKM. The V gene end was trimmed by 6 bases and the J gene end by 3 bases; junction bases not matched to a gene: 0. This CDR3 has 12 residues. The sample's time point: baseline pretreatment blood. Indicated treatment: 15 Gy SBRT to primary tumor, nephrectomy 4 weeks later. Assay used: immunoSEQ multiplex PCR; TCRdb lists only in-frame clones, some missing. Here the sample spans about 49,000 clones, about 80% being singletons. With regard to this clone: Its matching antigen is unknown.

The chain has TRBV28 and TRBJ1-1; 8 bases fit TRBD1. The origin of this receptor is an older woman with renal cell carcinoma. The source was blood, collected from a patient whose treatment included radiotherapy and nephrectomy. The CDR3 nucleotides are TGTGCCAGCAGGACAGGGGACACTGAAGCTTTCTTT. Translation: CASRTGDTEAFF.